The source of this T cell receptor (beta chain) is a study of control samples from healthy donors and cancer patients (dated by TCRdb to 2020 to 2021). Worth noting for this clone: This clone's antigen is unknown. No much larger clone is present one base from it, and per-base qualities are unavailable.

Library preparation employed the immunoSEQ multiplex PCR assay. Not all clones reach the TCRdb copy of this immuneACCESS table, which keeps in-frame sequences only. Checked studies attribute under half of the gap to unresolved V genes and leave the rest unexplained. The sample table contains 170,000 or so clones; only one count was recorded for 75% to 95% of them. The top ten constitute 2% to 2.5% of the sample. Taken from cysteine to phenylalanine, the CDR3 has 16 residues. Only the CDR3 DNA is retained, 48 bases long and in frame from the first base. Clipping removes 2 bases from V and 2 bases from J, with 5 as the unmatched junction base count. In the germline V gene, CDR1 corresponds to SGHRS and CDR2 to YFSETQ.

Input material: blood. The chain couples TRBV5-1 to TRBJ2-3; TRBD2 matches 10 bases in the middle. This clonotype originated in a woman in her thirties or forties in good health. The nucleotide sequence is TGCGCCAGCAGCTTTGCTAGCGGGGGCCACACAGATACGCAGTATTTT. Translation gives CASSFASGGHTDTQYF.